The following is a TCR beta chain sequence with its context. The specificity of this receptor is unknown. The sample belongs to a study of monozygotic twins with inflammatory bowel disease (dated by TCRdb to the late 2010s). In terms of the full investigation: The complete study included 28 monozygotic twin pairs: 19 IBD-discordant Danish pairs and nine German pairs, of which four were IBD-concordant and five were IBD-discordant. The search for disease-associated traits relied mainly on comparing, within discordant pairs, IBD patients with their genetically identical healthy co-twins. Each individual had, on average, about 151 000 unique TCRalpha sequences and 181 000 unique TCRbeta sequences available for analysis.

Broader findings and caveats from the paper: Because patients received different immunosuppressive treatments, the repertoires may have picked up extra background noise and variability between individuals. The results gave no support for a single strong signal or clonotype linked to IBD. A decrease in TCRbeta repertoire diversity, as measured by inverse Simpson index, was observed in IBD patients compared with their healthy co-twins. Compared with healthy twins, IBD patients had fewer clonotypes in common with other individuals, a difference most pronounced in patients showing signs of disease activity. Different T cell subtypes could not be distinguished in the analysis. No difference in repertoire similarity was observed between concordant and discordant twins, possibly owing to limited statistical power.

From each donor, a roughly 2.4 ml peripheral blood sample was collected into PAXgene tubes and kept at -80 degrees C. Total RNA was isolated from whole blood with the PAXgene blood miRNA kit on an automated QIAcube, without T cell sorting. Deep TCRalpha and TCRbeta repertoire profiling with unique molecular barcoding was performed on peripheral blood of monozygotic twin pairs concordant or discordant for inflammatory bowel disease. Smoking habits were recorded for all twin pairs, with individuals classified as current, former or never smokers. Taken from cysteine to phenylalanine, the CDR3 has 14 residues. Only the protein is on record. The germline V gene specifies SGDLS as CDR1 and YYNGEE as CDR2. Receptor libraries were prepared by 5' RACE. Each TCR library was prepared from about 3,400 ng of total RNA. cDNA was synthesized with SMARTScribe reverse transcriptase in eight separate reactions per sample. During cDNA synthesis, unique molecular identifiers containing a 6-nucleotide sample barcode were introduced by template switching. Two nested PCRs of approximately 16 and 10 cycles amplified the TCRalpha and TCRbeta cDNA, and bead purification followed each PCR. Before amplification, the cDNA was treated with uracil DNA-glycosylase and purified using the QIAquick PCR purification kit. In the second PCR, Illumina TruSeq-compatible adapters and sample-specific barcodes were added. Library quality and concentration were assessed using TapeStation and Qubit, and 4.5 to 5.5 ng of each library was pooled. The pooled libraries were sequenced with 2 x 100 bp reads and custom sequencing primers on an Illumina HiSeq2500 single-index Rapid Run. On the authors' methods: UMI-based consensus assembly with MiGEC version 1.2.6 was used to correct PCR and sequencing errors. MiXCR version 2.1.1 handled V(D)J alignment, clonotype assembly and CDR3 extraction. Gene usage, clonotype sharing and MAIT/NKT TCR abundance were normalised by analysing the top 1000, 10 000 and 20 000 clonotypes per sample. After downsampling to 27 000 UMIs, diversity was calculated as the inverse Simpson index using the vegan R package. Paired Mann-Whitney U tests were applied to discordant twin pairs, and Benjamini-Hochberg correction was used for multiple testing. Reads reprocessed by TCRdb are summarized as one entry per CDR3 protein sequence, and DNA is absent. The V and J calls were determined by TCRdb, not by the authors. The sample's own table lists hundreds of thousands of distinct CDR3 sequences. 2% to 3% of the sample belongs to the ten largest clones.

Recombination joined TRBV9 with TRBJ2-5; TCRdb's D call, TRBD1, is unchecked because there is no DNA. This TCR came from a human donor with ulcerative colitis or Crohn's disease, or a healthy co-twin of an affected twin (not recorded which). The sample was blood. The CDR3 amino acid sequence is: CASSPYSGGETQYF.